The 26 T cell receptor beta chains presented below share a single source sample, sequenced in a study of T cells after yellow fever vaccination (dated by TCRdb to about 2019). The treatment or condition label corresponds to: live attenuated yellow fever vaccine strain. To prepare the library, 5' RACE was applied. This sample was sequenced with an Illumina HiSeq 2500. TCRdb applied fastp at Q25 and MiXCR to the public reads, then kept only in-frame beta chains. Entries are consolidated by CDR3 protein sequence, retaining the most common genes and DNA. The sample table lists around 360,000 distinct CDR3 sequences, roughly 11% of them with a count of one. Together, the top ten hold less than 20% of the sample. Here the sequenced sample was PBMCs, taken on the day of the first yellow fever vaccination. All receptors come from a man aged 18-30 years who received the YFV17D yellow fever vaccine.

The V and J genes are TRBV6-1 and TRBJ2-3; possibly TRBD1 for D (6 bases). CDR1 is MNHNS and CDR2 is SASEGT in the germline V gene. This CDR3 is 16 amino acids long. The V gene lost 5 bases and the J gene lost 4 bases, with 19 bases spanning the gap. CDR3 loop: CASSRPFRGGPDTQYF. The CDR3 DNA sequence: TGTGCCAGCAGTCGACCTTTCAGGGGTGGCCCAGATACGCAGTATTTT.

The sample holds a few counts of this clonotype. The gene calls are TRBV5-1 and TRBJ1-1; D gene uncertain. This CDR3 comprises 16 residues. Germline assignment: CDR1 SGHRS and CDR2 YFSETQ. Trimming removed 0 bases from V and 4 bases from J, with 16 bases in between. The CDR3 nucleotides read TGCGCCAGCAGCTTGGGGCCGGGAATTCTCGGCACTGAAGCTTTCTTT. It yields the protein CASSLGPGILGTEAFF. Complete variable domain (other parts from reference TRBV5-1 and TRBJ1-1): KAGVTQTPRYLIKTRGQQVTLSCSPISGHRSVSWYQQTPGQGLQFLFEYFSETQRNKGNFPGRFSGRQFSNSRSEMNVSTLELGDSALYLCASSLGPGILGTEAFFGQGTRLTVV.

The V call is TRBV20-1, the J call TRBJ2-5; D is unclear. This CDR3 is 12 amino acids long. The germline CDR1 and CDR2 sequences are DFQATT and SNEGSKA (reference sequence). CDR3: CSGVRAPETQYF. The CDR3 DNA is TGCAGCGGCGTCCGGGCCCCAGAGACCCAGTACTTC.

This clonotype was seen at least ten times. The rearrangement uses TRBV25-1 and TRBJ2-1; possible D gene TRBD1, 5 bases. The germline gives CDR1 MGHDK, CDR2 SYGVNS. The CDR3 is 12 residues long. V lost 6 bases and J lost 4, with 7 bases in between. As DNA, the CDR3 is TGTGCCAGCAGCCGACAGTACAATGAGCAGTTCTTC. Its translation: CASSRQYNEQFF.

This clonotype was counted once. The chain combines TRBV20-1 with TRBJ2-7, with TRBD2 identical over 11 bases. In germline, CDR1 is DFQATT, CDR2 SNEGSKA (reference sequence). V lost 6 bases, J lost 2 bases, and 6 bases stayed unmatched. This CDR3 region has 14 residues. The CDR3 here is CSALAGGLTYEQYV. CDR3 sequence (DNA): TGCAGTGCCCTAGCGGGGGGACTAACCTACGAGCAGTACGTC.

This clonotype has just a few counts. This chain uses TRBV12-3 or TRBV12-4 with TRBJ2-7; D may be TRBD2 (6 bases). The CDR3 extends over 17 amino acids. Trimming pared 3 bases from V and 5 bases from J, leaving 23 bases between. The CDR3 DNA follows: TGTGCCAGCAGTTTCCCCCCGGGACTGAGAATAAGGAACGAGCAGTACTTC. Translation: CASSFPPGLRIRNEQYF.

The sample holds many counts of this clonotype. V gene TRBV24-1 combines with J gene TRBJ2-2, with D perhaps TRBD1 (6 bases). Trimming shortened V by 5 bases and J by 6 bases, and 21 bases separated the two germline ends. Germline V CDR1 and CDR2: KGHDR, SFDVKD. CDR3 length equals 17 residues. This CDR3 reads CATSASKDSARSGELFF. CDR3 bases: TGTGCCACCAGTGCCTCTAAGGACAGTGCGAGGTCCGGGGAGCTGTTTTTT.

The rearrangement uses TRBV12-3 or TRBV12-4 and TRBJ2-2, with D perhaps TRBD1 (6 bases). CDR3 length: 17 amino acids. V was cut by 0 bases and J by 6 bases, with 17 bases left in between. CDR3: CASSLATGIWGPGELFF. The CDR3 nucleotides are TGTGCCAGCAGTTTAGCGACAGGAATCTGGGGACCCGGGGAGCTGTTTTTT.

This clonotype has more than one count but fewer than ten. This sequence joins TRBV9 and TRBJ1-3, with unresolved D. Germline CDR1 reads SGDLS; CDR2 reads YYNGEE. Trimming cost V 0 bases and J 2 bases, with 6 bases left between them. The CDR3 sequence is 14 residues long. CDR3 coding DNA: TGTGCCAGCAGCGTAGAGGCCACTGGAAACACCATATATTTT. Translating it yields CASSVEATGNTIYF.

This chain uses TRBV5-1 with TRBJ2-1; no definite D call. CDR1 SGHRS and CDR2 YFSETQ come from the germline V gene. The CDR3 extends over 15 amino acids. Deletions cut 0 bases from V and 5 bases from J, with 12 bases between. The CDR3 spells CASSLAREGNNEQFF. CDR3 nucleotides: TGCGCCAGCAGCTTGGCCCGAGAAGGGAACAATGAGCAGTTCTTC.

Many counts were recorded for this clonotype. The J gene is TRBJ2-6, the V gene TRBV4-3; D possibly corresponds to TRBD1 (5 bases). The V gene's germline CDR1 is LGHNA and CDR2 YSLEER. The germline V and J ends were trimmed by 4 bases and 3 bases, with 7 bases remaining between them. CDR3 size: 14 residues. The CDR3 nucleotides are TGCGCCAGCAGCCCAGGGTATGGGGCCAACGTCCTGACTTTC. It encodes CASSPGYGANVLTF.

This sequence joins TRBV19 and TRBJ1-1, with D uncertain. V lost 3 bases and J lost 3, with 11 bases in between. CDR1 is LNHDA, CDR2 SQIVND, per germline (reference sequence). The CDR3 sequence is 14 residues long. The CDR3 DNA reads TGTGCCAGTAGTATGTGGGTAGCGGACACTGAAGCTTTCTTT. Translating it yields CASSMWVADTEAFF.

This clonotype was picked up a small number of times. CDR3 DNA sequence: TGTGCCAGCAGCTCTCTAGCGGTAACTTACACAGATACGCAGTATTTT. Its translation: CASSSLAVTYTDTQYF. The chain joins TRBV7-2 to TRBJ2-3, with 7 positions matching TRBD2. The length of the CDR3 is 16 residues. V lost 4 bases and J lost 2; bases outside the gene matches: 9. CDR1 and CDR2 from the germline V gene are SGHTA and FQGNSA.

Comment on this clonotype: Mismatch with germline at one junction end may stem from a read error. This chain links TRBV11-2 with TRBJ2-7; no clear D. CDR3 length: 14 residues. Germline CDR1 reads SGHAT; CDR2 reads FQNNGV. CDR3 protein: CASSLALRSYEQYF. CDR3 nucleotides: TGTGCCAGCAGTTTAGCTCTCAGGAGCTACGAGCAGTACTTC.

V and J are TRBV20-1 and TRBJ2-3; 10 bases are shared with TRBD2. The CDR3 is 17 amino acids. V lost 2 bases and J lost 3; bases outside the gene matches: 11. CDR1 DFQATT and CDR2 SNEGSKA come from the germline V gene (reference sequence). The CDR3 loop is CSARSPSGLAVTDTQYF. CDR3 nucleotide sequence: TGCAGTGCTAGATCTCCATCAGGACTAGCGGTTACAGATACGCAGTATTTT.

This rearrangement joins TRBV12-3 or TRBV12-4 to TRBJ1-2, with D uncertain. The V end was cut by 6 bases, the J end by 1 base, with 6 bases between. The CDR3 consists of 12 residues. Here the CDR3 reads CASSPLNYGYTF. In DNA, the CDR3 is TGTGCCAGCAGCCCCCTTAACTATGGCTACACCTTC.

This clonotype was found many times. The junction departs from germline at one end; a sequencing error may be responsible. The rearrangement uses TRBV5-1 and TRBJ2-2, with D perhaps matching TRBD2 (6 bases). The CDR3 runs 15 residues. Per germline, CDR1 SGHRS and CDR2 YFSETQ. The CDR3 protein is CASSPGTGNTGELFF. In nucleotides, the CDR3 is TGTGCCAGCAGCCCCGGGACTGGTAACACCGGGGAGCTGTTTTTT.

This clonotype was observed a few times. V and J are TRBV19 and TRBJ2-1; 12 bases are a match to TRBD1. The CDR3 has 15 residues. Trimming removed 2 bases from V and 8 bases from J; junction bases left unmatched: 4. The germline gives CDR1 LNHDA, CDR2 SQIVND (reference sequence). CDR3 in DNA: TGTGCCAGTAGTATAATGGGACAGGGGGCCGATGAGCAGTTCTTC. It yields the protein CASSIMGQGADEQFF.

The V and J genes are TRBV20-1 and TRBJ2-2, with D unresolved. In germline, CDR1 is DFQATT, CDR2 SNEGSKA (reference sequence). This CDR3 comprises 14 residues. Trimming removed 0 bases at V and 6 bases at J, with 11 bases between. For the CDR3, the DNA is TGCAGTGCTAGAGATTTTCAGAAGGCCGGGGAGCTGTTTTTT. Protein: CSARDFQKAGELFF.

CDR3 protein: CASSYPRMEETQYF. The CDR3 nucleotides are TGTGCCAGCAGTTACCCTCGGATGGAAGAGACCCAGTACTTC. The V and J genes are TRBV6-2 or TRBV6-3 and TRBJ2-5; unclear D gene. Germline CDR1 reads MNHEY; CDR2 reads SVGEGT. Trimming took off 2 bases at V and 3 bases at J, with 10 bases between the two ends. The CDR3 has 14 amino acids.

This clonotype was seen a handful of times. The chain employs TRBV20-1 and TRBJ2-2; 7 nucleotides align to TRBD2. Germline trimming cut 3 bases from V and 5 bases from J; bases unmatched to any gene: 3. This CDR3 is 13 amino acids long. Germline-derived CDR1 and CDR2 are DFQATT and SNEGSKA (reference sequence). The CDR3 protein is CSASTSETGELFF. The CDR3 DNA follows: TGCAGTGCTAGTACTAGCGAGACCGGGGAGCTGTTTTTT.

This clonotype came up a few times. The rearrangement uses TRBV2 and TRBJ1-5; maybe TRBD1 (5 bases). The germline gives CDR1 SNHLY, CDR2 FYNNEI. The V end lost 4 bases, the J end lost 0 bases, and 10 bases lay between the germline ends. This CDR3 has 15 residues. CDR3 in amino acids: CASSGQINSNQPQHF. Here the CDR3 DNA reads TGTGCCAGCAGTGGACAGATTAATAGCAATCAGCCCCAGCATTTT. The variable domain in full, with the rest retrieved from reference TRBV2 and TRBJ1-5, is EPEVTQTPSHQVTQMGQEVILRCVPISNHLYFYWYRQILGQKVEFLVSFYNNEISEKSEIFDDQFSVERPDGSNFTLKIRSTKLEDSAMYFCASSGQINSNQPQHFGDGTRLSIL.

This clonotype was observed a handful of times. This chain connects TRBV25-1 to TRBJ2-2; 15 nucleotides agree with TRBD2. In germline, CDR1 is MGHDK, CDR2 SYGVNS. CDR3 length equals 18 residues. Trimming removed 9 bases from V and 3 bases from J; junction bases left unmatched: 11. CDR3 in amino acids: CASAPGLAGGFYTGELFF. The CDR3 nucleotides read TGTGCCAGTGCGCCGGGACTAGCGGGGGGCTTTTACACCGGGGAGCTGTTTTTT.

This clonotype came up many times. The chain combines TRBV7-2 with TRBJ1-1; D perhaps matches TRBD1 (5 bases). This CDR3 is 15 amino acids long. Deletions cut 8 bases from V and 0 bases from J, with 16 bases between. Germline V gene sequence: CDR1 SGHTA, CDR2 FQGNSA. CDR3 nucleotide sequence: TGTGCCAGCGCCGCTGGGGGTATGATGAACACTGAAGCTTTCTTT. Protein sequence: CASAAGGMMNTEAFF. The whole variable domain, filled in from reference TRBV7-2 and TRBJ1-1, reads GAGVSQSPSNKVTEKGKDVELRCDPISGHTALYWYRQSLGQGLEFLIYFQGNSAPDKSGLPSDRFSAERTGGSVSTLTIQRTQQEDSAVYLCASAAGGMMNTEAFFGQGTRLTVV.

The chain links TRBV4-3 to TRBJ1-1, with D hard to call. This CDR3 has 17 residues. V gave up 4 bases and J gave up 2 bases, with 20 bases separating them. Germline CDR1 and CDR2: LGHNA and YSLEER. CDR3 loop: CASSRGIQFGDNTEAFF. The CDR3, as DNA: TGCGCCAGCAGCCGAGGGATCCAATTTGGGGATAACACTGAAGCTTTCTTT.

The V and J genes are TRBV27 and TRBJ2-1, with 8 bases matching TRBD2. V lost 4 bases and J lost 10; bases outside the gene matches: 9. Germline CDR1 and CDR2: MNHEY and SMNVEV (reference sequence). The CDR3 consists of 14 residues. As DNA, the CDR3 is TGTGCCAGCAGTTACAGCGGGGGTGGGCGGGAGCAGTTCTTC. Translated, it gives CASSYSGGGREQFF.